The rows below give T cell receptor beta chains drawn from one sample of a study of blood T cell repertoires in COVID-19. Some clones are missing from TCRdb's copy, which holds only in-frame ones; the method was immunoSEQ multiplex PCR. The sample contains 150,000 to 200,000 clones, around 76% of which appear only once. Sequencing was done on a sample of PBMCs or T cells enriched from blood (not recorded which). These TCRs come from a woman aged 45-59 years with acute COVID-19. The CDR3 runs from the conserved cysteine through the conserved F or W. The order of the fields is clone size, V gene, D gene, J gene, CDR3 protein, CDR3 DNA. The D gene is left open where the match is weak. Only some rows state a clone size, as once, few, many or a class for expanded clones.

.	TRBV27	.	TRBJ1-4	CASSLLTGTEKLFF	TGTGCCAGCAGTTTATTAACAGGCACAGAAAAACTGTTTTTT
.	TRBV10-3	TRBD1	TRBJ2-1	CAISETTGTGGAGNEQFF	TGTGCCATCAGTGAGACCACCGGGACAGGGGGCGCAGGCAATGAGCAGTTCTTC
.	TRBV5-6	.	TRBJ1-1	CASSKAPGQGNTEAFF	TGTGCCAGCAGCAAAGCACCCGGTCAGGGGAACACTGAAGCTTTCTTT
once	TRBV14	.	TRBJ1-1	CASSDSEGTEAFF	TGTGCCAGCAGCGATTCGGAGGGCACTGAAGCTTTCTTT
many	TRBV25-1	.	TRBJ2-5	CASEDGREAQYF	TGTGCCAGCGAGGATGGAAGAGAAGCCCAGTACTTC
.	TRBV4-2	.	TRBJ2-1	CASSQDRSSNYNEQFF	TGTGCCAGCAGCCAAGATCGGAGCAGCAATTACAATGAGCAGTTCTTC
few	TRBV5-4	TRBD1	TRBJ1-2	CASIKTGAVYGYTF	TGTGCCAGCATCAAGACAGGGGCAGTCTATGGCTACACCTTC
.	TRBV6-1	.	TRBJ2-4	CASSYLSQNIQYF	TGTGCCAGCAGTTATCTCTCTCAAAACATTCAGTACTTC
.	TRBV10-3	.	TRBJ2-2	CAISEPVPTGELFF	TGTGCCATCAGTGAGCCGGTACCCACCGGGGAGCTGTTTTTT
.	TRBV7-8	TRBD1	TRBJ2-1	CASSTVGQGVRDEQFF	TGTGCCAGCAGCACCGTTGGGCAGGGGGTGCGGGATGAGCAGTTCTTC
.	TRBV6-5	.	TRBJ2-2	CASSYSQGRTELFF	TGTGCCAGCAGTTACTCTCAGGGTCGGACAGAGCTGTTTTTT
.	TRBV6-1	TRBD1	TRBJ1-2	CASSEAGGLYGYTF	TGTGCCAGCAGTGAAGCAGGGGGCCTCTATGGCTACACCTTC
.	TRBV27	TRBD1	TRBJ1-5	CASPPYSTGEGQPQHF	TGTGCCAGCCCTCCTTATTCGACAGGGGAGGGTCAGCCCCAGCATTTT
.	TRBV18	.	TRBJ1-1	CASSPQRAAVLNTEAFF	TGTGCCAGCTCCCCCCAGAGGGCAGCTGTTTTGAACACTGAAGCTTTCTTT
.	TRBV7-6	.	TRBJ1-2	CASSPVVGYGYTF	TGTGCCAGCAGCCCCGTGGTCGGCTATGGCTACACCTTC
.	TRBV2	TRBD1	TRBJ1-2	CASGTVYYGYTF	TGTGCCAGCGGGACAGTTTACTATGGCTACACCTTC
.	TRBV6-5	.	TRBJ1-4	CATVKDVRRIKLFF	TGTGCCACCGTTAAAGACGTTCGGCGGATAAAACTGTTTTTT
few	TRBV5-1	.	TRBJ2-2	CASSLEQNTGELFF	TGCGCCAGCAGCTTGGAACAGAACACCGGGGAGCTGTTTTTT
many	TRBV5-1	.	TRBJ1-1	CASSLDYKNTEAFF	TGCGCCAGCAGCTTGGACTATAAGAACACTGAAGCTTTCTTT
.	TRBV27	.	TRBJ1-2	CASSRTRDTLYTF	TGTGCCAGCAGCCGGACCAGGGATACCCTCTACACCTTC
.	TRBV10-2	.	TRBJ1-1	CASCRGDQVEAFF	TGCGCCAGCTGTCGGGGGGATCAGGTTGAAGCTTTCTTT
.	TRBV19	.	TRBJ1-3	CASTLQGRSGNTIYF	TGTGCCAGTACCTTACAGGGCCGCTCTGGAAACACCATATATTTT
.	TRBV19	.	TRBJ1-3	CASGRGGSTGNTIYF	TGTGCCAGCGGAAGGGGGGGAAGTACTGGAAACACCATATATTTT
.	TRBV5-1	.	TRBJ2-5	CASSSDGSTLRGETQYF	TGCGCCAGCAGCTCGGACGGTTCCACCCTGAGAGGGGAGACCCAGTACTTC
few	TRBV4-1	TRBD1	TRBJ2-5	CASSVSGGPQETQYF	TGCGCCAGCAGCGTCTCAGGGGGCCCGCAAGAGACCCAGTACTTC
.	TRBV5-6	.	TRBJ2-3	CASTGVDRSTDTQYF	TGTGCCAGCACCGGGGTCGACAGGAGCACAGATACGCAGTATTTT
.	TRBV6-6	.	TRBJ1-2	CASSSPANYGYTF	TGTGCCAGCAGTTCCCCAGCTAACTATGGCTACACCTTC
many	TRBV3-1/TRBV3-2	TRBD1	TRBJ2-1	CASSHVTGEQFF	TGTGCCAGCAGCCACGTAACAGGGGAACAGTTCTTC
.	TRBV7-6	.	TRBJ1-6	CASSLGGGENSPLHF	TGTGCCAGCAGCTTAGGTGGAGGGGAAAATTCACCCCTCCACTTT
few	TRBV21-1	.	TRBJ1-3	CANFFGTQSSGNTIYF	TGTGCCAACTTCTTTGGGACTCAGAGCTCTGGAAACACCATATATTTT
.	TRBV5-1	TRBD2	TRBJ2-1	CASSARTSGGYNEQFF	TGCGCCAGCAGCGCACGGACTAGCGGGGGCTACAATGAGCAGTTCTTC
.	TRBV3-1/TRBV3-2	.	TRBJ2-5	CASSQVLANQETQYF	TGTGCCAGCAGCCAAGTACTAGCAAATCAAGAGACCCAGTACTTC
.	TRBV6-6	.	TRBJ1-1	CASRGAGDTEAFF	TGTGCCAGCAGGGGTGCAGGGGACACTGAAGCTTTCTTT
.	TRBV4-3	.	TRBJ2-1	CASSQDRWGDYNEQFF	TGCGCCAGCAGCCAAGATCGCTGGGGAGACTACAATGAGCAGTTCTTC
once	TRBV4-3	.	TRBJ1-2	CASSQEKLGGSGYTF	TGCGCCAGCAGCCAAGAAAAACTGGGGGGGTCTGGCTACACCTTC
.	TRBV19	.	TRBJ1-5	CASSSRRDQHF	TGTGCCAGTAGTAGCCGCAGGGACCAGCATTTT
.	TRBV7-2	.	TRBJ1-5	CASSVVNQPQHF	TGTGCCAGCAGCGTAGTAAATCAGCCCCAGCATTTT
.	TRBV7-8	.	TRBJ1-1	CASSFQGNTEAFF	TGTGCCAGCAGCTTCCAGGGGAACACTGAAGCTTTCTTT
.	TRBV10-3	TRBD1	TRBJ2-1	CAISESAGTGDNDEQFF	TGTGCCATCAGTGAGTCGGCCGGGACAGGGGATAACGATGAGCAGTTCTTC
.	TRBV30	.	TRBJ2-5	CAWSRLTTGTGETQYF	TGTGCCTGGAGTAGACTTACTACAGGGACGGGGGAGACCCAGTACTTC
.	TRBV28	.	TRBJ1-5	CASSWGRSTWPQHF	TGTGCCAGCTCCTGGGGCAGAAGTACATGGCCCCAGCATTTT
.	TRBV7-3	TRBD2	TRBJ2-2	CASRASGGVLGELFF	TGTGCCAGCAGGGCTAGCGGGGGAGTACTCGGGGAGCTGTTTTTT
.	TRBV3-1/TRBV3-2	.	TRBJ1-5	CASSRGLHSNQPQHF	TGTGCCAGCAGCCGAGGGCTGCATAGCAATCAGCCCCAGCATTTT
.	TRBV29-1	TRBD1	TRBJ2-3	CSVEMGQDTQYF	TGCAGCGTTGAAATGGGACAGGATACGCAGTATTTT
.	TRBV3-1/TRBV3-2	TRBD1	TRBJ1-2	CASSQDLRGRGTGYTF	TGTGCCAGCAGCCAAGATCTGAGGGGGCGCGGGACCGGCTACACCTTC
few	TRBV30	.	TRBJ1-3	CAWSVTLTGSGNTIYF	TGTGCCTGGAGTGTCACTCTGACAGGCTCTGGAAACACCATATATTTT
.	TRBV14	TRBD2	TRBJ2-1	CASSRLKGLAGGFSYNEQFF	TGTGCCAGCAGCCGATTAAAGGGACTAGCGGGGGGGTTCTCCTACAATGAGCAGTTCTTC
.	TRBV18	.	TRBJ1-1	CASSPSRDLGAEAFF	TGTGCCAGCTCACCCTCGAGGGACTTAGGTGCTGAAGCTTTCTTT